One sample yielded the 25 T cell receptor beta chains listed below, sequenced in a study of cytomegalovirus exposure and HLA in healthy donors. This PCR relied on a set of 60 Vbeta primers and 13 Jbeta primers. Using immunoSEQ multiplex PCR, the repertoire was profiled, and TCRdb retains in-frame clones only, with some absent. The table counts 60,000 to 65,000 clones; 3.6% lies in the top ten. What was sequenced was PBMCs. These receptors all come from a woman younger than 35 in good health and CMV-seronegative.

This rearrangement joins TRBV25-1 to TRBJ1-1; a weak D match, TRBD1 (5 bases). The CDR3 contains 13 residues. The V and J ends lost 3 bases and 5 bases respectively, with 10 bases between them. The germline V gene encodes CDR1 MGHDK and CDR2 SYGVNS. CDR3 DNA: TGTGCCAGCAGTGAGCAGGGATGGACTGAAGCTTTCTTT. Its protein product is CASSEQGWTEAFF.

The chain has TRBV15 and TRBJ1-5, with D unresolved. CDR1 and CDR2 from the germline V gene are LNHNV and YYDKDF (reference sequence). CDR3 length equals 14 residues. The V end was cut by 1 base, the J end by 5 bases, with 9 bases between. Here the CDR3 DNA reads TGTGCCACCAGCAGAGCCCAGTCACATCAGCCCCAGCATTTT. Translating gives CATSRAQSHQPQHF.

CDR3 coding DNA: TGTGCCACCAGCAGAGACCCAACAGGGTTAGCTTTCTTT. Its protein is CATSRDPTGLAFF. The rearrangement joins TRBV15 to TRBJ1-1; D possibly corresponds to TRBD1 (6 bases). This CDR3 has 13 residues. Germline CDR1 and CDR2: LNHNV and YYDKDF (reference sequence). The V and J ends lost 0 bases and 10 bases respectively, with 12 bases between them.

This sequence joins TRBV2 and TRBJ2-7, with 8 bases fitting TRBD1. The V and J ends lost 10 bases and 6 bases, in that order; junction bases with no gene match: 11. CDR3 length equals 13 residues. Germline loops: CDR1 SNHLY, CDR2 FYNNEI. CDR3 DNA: TGTGCCAAGGGACAGGAGATGGACTCCGAGCAGTACTTC. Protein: CAKGQEMDSEQYF.

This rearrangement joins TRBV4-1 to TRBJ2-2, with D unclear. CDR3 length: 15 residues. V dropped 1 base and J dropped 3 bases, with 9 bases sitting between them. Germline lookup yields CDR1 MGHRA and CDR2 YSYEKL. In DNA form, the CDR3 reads TGCGCCAGCAGCCAAGTCCCACTTGACACCGGGGAGCTGTTTTTT. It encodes CASSQVPLDTGELFF.

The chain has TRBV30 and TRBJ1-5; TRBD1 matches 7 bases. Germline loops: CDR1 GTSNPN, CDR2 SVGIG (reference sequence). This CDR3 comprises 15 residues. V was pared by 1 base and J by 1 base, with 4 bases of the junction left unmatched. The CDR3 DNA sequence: TGTGCCTGGAGTGGGGGACAGCCAAGCAATCAGCCCCAGCATTTT. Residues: CAWSGGQPSNQPQHF.

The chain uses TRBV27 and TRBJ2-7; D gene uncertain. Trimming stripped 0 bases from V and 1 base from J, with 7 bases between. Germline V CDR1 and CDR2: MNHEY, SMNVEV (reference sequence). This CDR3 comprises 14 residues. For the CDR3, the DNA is TGTGCCAGCAGTTTATCTGCAGATTCCTACGAGCAGTACTTC. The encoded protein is CASSLSADSYEQYF.

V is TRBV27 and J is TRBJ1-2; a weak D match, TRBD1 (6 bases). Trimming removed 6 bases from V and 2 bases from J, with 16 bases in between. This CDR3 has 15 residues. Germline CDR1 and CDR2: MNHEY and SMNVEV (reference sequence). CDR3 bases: TGTGCCAGCAGGGTGGACAGCCGCACGAACTATGGCTACACCTTC. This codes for CASRVDSRTNYGYTF.

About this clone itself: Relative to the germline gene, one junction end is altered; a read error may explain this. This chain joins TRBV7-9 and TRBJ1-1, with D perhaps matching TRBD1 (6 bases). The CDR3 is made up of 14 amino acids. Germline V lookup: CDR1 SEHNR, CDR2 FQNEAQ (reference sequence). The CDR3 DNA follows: TGTGCCAGCACCTTAAAGGGGGTAGACACTGAAGCTTTCTTT. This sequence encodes CASTLKGVDTEAFF.

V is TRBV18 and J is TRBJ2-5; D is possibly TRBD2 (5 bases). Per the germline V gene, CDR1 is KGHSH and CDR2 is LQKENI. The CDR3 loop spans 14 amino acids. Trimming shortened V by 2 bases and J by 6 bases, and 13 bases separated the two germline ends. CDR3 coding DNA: TGTGCCAGCTCACCAGACGGGGTGGTACAGACCCAGTACTTC. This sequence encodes CASSPDGVVQTQYF.

The CDR3 DNA is TGTGCCTGGACGGGCAGGGGCCTTTTGAGTTCACCCCTCCACTTT. The encoded protein is CAWTGRGLLSSPLHF. This chain joins TRBV30 and TRBJ1-6; D is perhaps TRBD1 (6 bases). Germline loops: CDR1 GTSNPN, CDR2 SVGIG (reference sequence). Trimming shortened V by 4 bases and J by 9 bases, and 19 bases separated the two germline ends. This CDR3 has 15 residues.

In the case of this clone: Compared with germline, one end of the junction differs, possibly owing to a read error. The DNA of the CDR3 is TGTGCCAGCAGCTTCTCGAACAGGGTGGTCTTT. It specifies CASSFSNRVVF. This sequence joins TRBV11-2 and TRBJ1-1; D possibly corresponds to TRBD1 (6 bases). The CDR3 has 11 amino acids. Per germline, CDR1 SGHAT and CDR2 FQNNGV.

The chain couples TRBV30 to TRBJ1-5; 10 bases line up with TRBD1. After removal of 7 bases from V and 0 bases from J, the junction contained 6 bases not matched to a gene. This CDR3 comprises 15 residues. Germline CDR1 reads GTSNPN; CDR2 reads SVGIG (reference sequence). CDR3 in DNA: TGTGCCTTAGGACAGGGGGGATATAGCAATCAGCCCCAGCATTTT. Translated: CALGQGGYSNQPQHF.

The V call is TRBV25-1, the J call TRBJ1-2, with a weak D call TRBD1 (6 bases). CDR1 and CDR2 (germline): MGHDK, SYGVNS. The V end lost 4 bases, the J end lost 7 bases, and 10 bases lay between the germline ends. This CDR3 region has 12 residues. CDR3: CASSVQGSGYTF. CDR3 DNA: TGTGCCAGCAGTGTACAGGGATCTGGCTACACCTTC.

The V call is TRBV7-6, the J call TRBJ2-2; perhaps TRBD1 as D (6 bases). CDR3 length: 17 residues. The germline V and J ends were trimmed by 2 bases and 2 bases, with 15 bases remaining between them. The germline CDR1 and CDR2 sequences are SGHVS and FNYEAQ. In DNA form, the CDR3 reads TGTGCCAGCAGCTTATATACAGGGATGGGAAACACCGGGGAGCTGTTTTTT. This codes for CASSLYTGMGNTGELFF.

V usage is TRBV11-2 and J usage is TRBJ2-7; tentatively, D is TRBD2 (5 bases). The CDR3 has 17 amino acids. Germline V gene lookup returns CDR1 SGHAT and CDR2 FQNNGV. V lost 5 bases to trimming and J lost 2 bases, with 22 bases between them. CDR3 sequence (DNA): TGTGCCAGCAGCGTTGAAGGACGTGGTCTAGCCCCCTACGAGCAGTACTTC. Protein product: CASSVEGRGLAPYEQYF. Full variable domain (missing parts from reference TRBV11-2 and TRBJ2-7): EAGVAQSPRYKIIEKRQSVAFWCNPISGHATLYWYQQILGQGPKLLIQFQNNGVVDDSQLPKDRFSAERLKGVDSTLKIQPAKLEDSAVYLCASSVEGRGLAPYEQYFGPGTRLTVT.

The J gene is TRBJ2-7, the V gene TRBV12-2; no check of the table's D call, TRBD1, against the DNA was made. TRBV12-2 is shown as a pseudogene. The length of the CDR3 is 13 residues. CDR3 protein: CASRPGHWYEQYF. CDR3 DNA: TGTGCAAGTCGCCCGGGACATTGGTACGAGCAGTACTTC.

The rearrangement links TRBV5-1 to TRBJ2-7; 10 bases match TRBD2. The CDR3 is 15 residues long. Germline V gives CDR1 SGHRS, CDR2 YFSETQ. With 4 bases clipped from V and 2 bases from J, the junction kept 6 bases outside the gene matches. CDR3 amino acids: CASSRLAGDAYEQYF. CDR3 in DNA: TGCGCCAGCAGCCGACTAGCGGGCGACGCCTACGAGCAGTACTTC.

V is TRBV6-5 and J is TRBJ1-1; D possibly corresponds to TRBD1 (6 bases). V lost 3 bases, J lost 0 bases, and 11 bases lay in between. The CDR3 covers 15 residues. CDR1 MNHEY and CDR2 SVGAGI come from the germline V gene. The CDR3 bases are TGTGCCAGCAGTTATAGGGGGGGGATGAACACTGAAGCTTTCTTT. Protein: CASSYRGGMNTEAFF.

The CDR3 is CASSDRTSGEQYF. In DNA, the CDR3 is TGTGCCAGCAGCGACAGAACCTCTGGCGAGCAGTACTTC. The rearrangement links TRBV7-3 to TRBJ2-7; D is possibly TRBD1 (5 bases). This CDR3 comprises 13 residues. V lost 5 bases and J 6 bases, leaving 14 bases between the germline ends. Germline V CDR1 and CDR2: SGHTA, FQGTGA.

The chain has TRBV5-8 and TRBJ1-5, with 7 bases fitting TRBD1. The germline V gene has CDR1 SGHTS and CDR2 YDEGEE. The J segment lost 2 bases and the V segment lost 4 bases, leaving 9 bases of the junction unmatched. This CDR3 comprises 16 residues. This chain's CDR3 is CASSGRQGRGNQPQHF. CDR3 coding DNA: TGTGCCAGCAGCGGCCGACAGGGTCGGGGCAATCAGCCCCAGCATTTT.

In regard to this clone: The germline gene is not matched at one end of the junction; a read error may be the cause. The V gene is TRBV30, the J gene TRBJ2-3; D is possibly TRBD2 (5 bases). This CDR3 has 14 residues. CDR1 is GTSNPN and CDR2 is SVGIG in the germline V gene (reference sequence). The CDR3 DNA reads TGTGCCTGGACCGATCCCCCTAGCACAGATAAGCAGTATTTT. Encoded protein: CAWTDPPSTDKQYF.

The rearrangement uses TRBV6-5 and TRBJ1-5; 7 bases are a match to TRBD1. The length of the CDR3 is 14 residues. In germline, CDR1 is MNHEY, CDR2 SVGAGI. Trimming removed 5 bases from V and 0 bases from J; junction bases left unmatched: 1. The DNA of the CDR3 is TGTGCCAGCAGTCGGGACAGTAGCAATCAGCCCCAGCATTTT. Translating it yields CASSRDSSNQPQHF.

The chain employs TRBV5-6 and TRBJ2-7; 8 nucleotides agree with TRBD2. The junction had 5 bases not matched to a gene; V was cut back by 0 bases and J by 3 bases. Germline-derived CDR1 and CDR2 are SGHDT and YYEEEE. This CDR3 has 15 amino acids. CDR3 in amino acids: CASSLGSAGGYEQYF. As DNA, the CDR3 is TGTGCCAGCAGCTTGGGTTCGGCGGGGGGCTACGAGCAGTACTTC. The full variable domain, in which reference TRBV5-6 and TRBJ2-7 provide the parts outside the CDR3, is DAGVTQSPTHLIKTRGQQVTLRCSPKSGHDTVSWYQQALGQGPQFIFQYYEEEERQRGNFPDRFSGHQFPNYSSELNVNALLLGDSALYLCASSLGSAGGYEQYFGPGTRLTVT.

This CDR3 is CASSVERPAGYGYTF. CDR3 in DNA: TGTGCCAGCAGCGTAGAGAGGCCCGCAGGGTATGGCTACACCTTC. The chain is built from TRBV7-8 and TRBJ1-2; possibly TRBD1 for D (5 bases). The CDR3 is 15 amino acids. The germline gives CDR1 SGHVS, CDR2 FQNEAQ. Trimming removed 5 bases from V and 5 bases from J, with 18 bases in between.